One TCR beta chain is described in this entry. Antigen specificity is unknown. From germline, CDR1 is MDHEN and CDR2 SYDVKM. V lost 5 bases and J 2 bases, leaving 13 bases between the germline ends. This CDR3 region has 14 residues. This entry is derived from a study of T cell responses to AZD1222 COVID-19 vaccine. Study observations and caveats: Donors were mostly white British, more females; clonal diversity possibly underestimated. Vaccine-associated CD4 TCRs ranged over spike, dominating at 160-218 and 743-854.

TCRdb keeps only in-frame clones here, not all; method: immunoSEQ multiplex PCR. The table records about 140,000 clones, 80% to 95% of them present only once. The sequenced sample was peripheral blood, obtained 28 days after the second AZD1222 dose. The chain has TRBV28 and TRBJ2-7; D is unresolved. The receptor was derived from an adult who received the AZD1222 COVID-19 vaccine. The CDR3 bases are TGTGCCAGCAGTCCCTCCTGGAAAACCTACGAGCAGTACTTC. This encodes CASSPSWKTYEQYF.